This T cell receptor (beta chain) was profiled in a study of shared clonotypes between healthy human individuals. Study summary: Three plates were used per donor for CD4 naive, three for CD4 memory, two for CD8 naive and one for CD8 memory. Notes on the study in general: The study found approximately 5% of naive CD4 clonotypes shared across a handful of donors.

Donors comprised healthy HIV-negative adults lacking recent acute infections or vaccinations. Only Caucasian adults living in Nashville, Tennessee served as donors. Germline V gene sequence: CDR1 SGHTA, CDR2 FQGTGA. CDR3 length: 13 residues. Trimming left V 4 bases short and J 1 base short, with 7 bases between. Sequenced by immunoSEQ multiplex PCR; TCRdb stores in-frame clones only, minus some. Of roughly 1 million clones in the sample, about four fifths were seen once. As to this clone: The antigen remains undetermined. This specimen includes other DNA sequences encoding the same CDR3.

The clonotype originates from a man younger than 35 in good health. Some clones in this sample may be carry-over from other donors' samples. The chain links TRBV7-3 to TRBJ2-5; unclear D gene. The specimen was memory CD4+ T cells from PBMCs. Subset defined: CD45RA-negative fraction. CDR3 DNA: TGTGCCAGCAGCTCAGGCCCCCAAGAGACCCAGTACTTC. Its translation: CASSSGPQETQYF. The entire variable domain, with the rest obtained from reference TRBV7-3 and TRBJ2-5, is as follows: GAGVSQTPSNKVTEKGKYVELRCDPISGHTALYWYRQSLGQGPEFLIYFQGTGAADDSGLPNDRFFAVRPEGSVSTLKIQRTERGDSAVYLCASSSGPQETQYFGPGTRLLVL.